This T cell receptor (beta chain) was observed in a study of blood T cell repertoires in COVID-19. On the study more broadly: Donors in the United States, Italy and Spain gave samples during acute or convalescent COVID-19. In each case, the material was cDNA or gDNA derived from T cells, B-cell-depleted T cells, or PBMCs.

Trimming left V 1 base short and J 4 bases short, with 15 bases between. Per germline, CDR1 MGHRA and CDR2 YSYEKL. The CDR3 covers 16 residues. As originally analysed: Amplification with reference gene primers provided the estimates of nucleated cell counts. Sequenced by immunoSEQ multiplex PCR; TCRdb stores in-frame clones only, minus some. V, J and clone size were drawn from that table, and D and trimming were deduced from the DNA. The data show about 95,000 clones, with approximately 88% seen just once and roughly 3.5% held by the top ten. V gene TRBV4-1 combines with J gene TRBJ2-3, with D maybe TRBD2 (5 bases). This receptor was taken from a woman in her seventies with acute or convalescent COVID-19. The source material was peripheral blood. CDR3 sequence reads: CASSQVTSPSADTQYF. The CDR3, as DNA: TGCGCCAGCAGCCAAGTCACTAGTCCTTCGGCAGATACGCAGTATTTT.